The clone carrying this T cell receptor (beta chain) has only a few counts. Its specificity is unknown. CDR3 length: 10 amino acids. Germline V gene lookup returns CDR1 DFQATT and CDR2 SNEGSKA (reference sequence). Trimming pared 5 bases from V and 8 bases from J, leaving 6 bases between. This record comes from a study of graft-versus-host responses after intestinal transplantation. Study in general: Multivisceral, liver-intestinal, or isolated intestinal grafts went to recipients. Recipients were all induced with anti-thymocyte globulin, then given tacrolimus and steroids for approximately three years. Study-level results: Declining HvG levels early post-transplant were linked to peak circulating GvH clone levels. High graft-versus-host to host-versus-graft clonal ratios were seen in allografts of patients with graft-donor T cell macrochimerism.

Measured with immunoSEQ multiplex PCR; TCRdb has only the in-frame clones, and not every one. This sample has some 41,000 clones, with approximately 95% found just once. The chain uses TRBV20-1 and TRBJ1-4; no clear D. This TCR was recovered from a human donor who was the organ donor for an intestinal transplant. The sample consisted of unstimulated CD8+ T cells sorted from spleen or lymph node cells, taken before transplant. CDR3 sequence reads: CSALEEKLFF. CDR3 coding DNA: TGCAGTGCTCTGGAAGAAAAACTGTTTTTT.